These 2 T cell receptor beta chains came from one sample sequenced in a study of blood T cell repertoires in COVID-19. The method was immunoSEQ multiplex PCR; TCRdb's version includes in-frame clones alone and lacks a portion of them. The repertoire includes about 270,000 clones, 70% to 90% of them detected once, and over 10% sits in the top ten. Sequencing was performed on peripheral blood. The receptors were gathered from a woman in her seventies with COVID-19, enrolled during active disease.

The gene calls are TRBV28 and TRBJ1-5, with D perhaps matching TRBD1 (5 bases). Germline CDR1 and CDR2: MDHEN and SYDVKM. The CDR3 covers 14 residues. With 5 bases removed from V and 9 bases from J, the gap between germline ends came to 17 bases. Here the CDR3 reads CASSPRGGYRPQHF. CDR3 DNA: TGTGCCAGCAGTCCGCGGGGGGGGTACAGGCCCCAGCATTTT.

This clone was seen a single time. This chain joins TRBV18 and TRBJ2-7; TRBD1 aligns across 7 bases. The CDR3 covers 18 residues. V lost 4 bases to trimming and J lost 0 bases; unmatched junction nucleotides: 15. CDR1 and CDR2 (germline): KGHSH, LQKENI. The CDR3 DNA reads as TGTGCCAGCTCACGCTTCGCGCCGGGCCGGGACAGCTCCTACGAGCAGTACTTC. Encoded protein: CASSRFAPGRDSSYEQYF.